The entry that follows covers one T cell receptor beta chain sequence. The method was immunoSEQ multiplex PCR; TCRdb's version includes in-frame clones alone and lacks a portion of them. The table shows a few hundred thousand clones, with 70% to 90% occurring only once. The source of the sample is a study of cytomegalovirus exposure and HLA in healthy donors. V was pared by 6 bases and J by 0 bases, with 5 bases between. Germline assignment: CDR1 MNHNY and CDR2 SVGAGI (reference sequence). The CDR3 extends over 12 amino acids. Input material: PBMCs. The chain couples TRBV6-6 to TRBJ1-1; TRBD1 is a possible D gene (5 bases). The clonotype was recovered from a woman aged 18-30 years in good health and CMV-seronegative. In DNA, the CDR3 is TGTGCCAGCAGGACAGTGAACACTGAAGCTTTCTTT. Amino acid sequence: CASRTVNTEAFF.